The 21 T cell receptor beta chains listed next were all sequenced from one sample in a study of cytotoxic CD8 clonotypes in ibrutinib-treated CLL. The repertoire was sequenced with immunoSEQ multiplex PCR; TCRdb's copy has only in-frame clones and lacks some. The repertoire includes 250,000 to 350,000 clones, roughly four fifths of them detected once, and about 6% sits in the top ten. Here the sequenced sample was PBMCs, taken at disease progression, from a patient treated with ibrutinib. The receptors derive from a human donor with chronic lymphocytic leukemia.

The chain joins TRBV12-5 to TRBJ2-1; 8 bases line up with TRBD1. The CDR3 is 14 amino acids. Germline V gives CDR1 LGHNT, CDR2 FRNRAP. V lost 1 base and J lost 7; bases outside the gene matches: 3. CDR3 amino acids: CASGLGQGRNEQFF. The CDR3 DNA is TGTGCTAGTGGTTTGGGACAGGGGCGGAATGAGCAGTTCTTC.

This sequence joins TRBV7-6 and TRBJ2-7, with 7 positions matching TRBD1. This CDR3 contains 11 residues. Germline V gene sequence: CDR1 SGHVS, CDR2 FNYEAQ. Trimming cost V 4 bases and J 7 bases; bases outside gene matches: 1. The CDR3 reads CASSSTGEQYF. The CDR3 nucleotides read TGTGCCAGCAGCTCGACAGGGGAGCAGTACTTC.

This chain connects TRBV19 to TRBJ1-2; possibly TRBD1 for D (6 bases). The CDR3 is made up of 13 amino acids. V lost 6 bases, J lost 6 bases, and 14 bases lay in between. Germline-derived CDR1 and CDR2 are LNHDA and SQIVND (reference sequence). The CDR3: CASREGVYDGYTF. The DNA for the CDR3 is TGTGCCAGTAGGGAGGGGGTTTACGATGGCTACACCTTC.

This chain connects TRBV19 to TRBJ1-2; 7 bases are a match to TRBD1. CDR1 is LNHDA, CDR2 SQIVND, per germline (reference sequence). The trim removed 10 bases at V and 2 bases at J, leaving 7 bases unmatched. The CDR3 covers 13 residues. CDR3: CATKDRNNYGYTF. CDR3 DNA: TGTGCCACAAAGGACAGGAACAACTATGGCTACACCTTC.

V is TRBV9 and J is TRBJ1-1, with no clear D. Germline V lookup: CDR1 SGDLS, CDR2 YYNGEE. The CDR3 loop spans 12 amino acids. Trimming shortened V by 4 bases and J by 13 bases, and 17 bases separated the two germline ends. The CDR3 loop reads CASSRVELRDFF. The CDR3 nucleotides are TGTGCCAGCAGCAGGGTCGAACTAAGGGATTTCTTT. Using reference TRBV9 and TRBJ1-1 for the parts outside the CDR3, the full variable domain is DSGVTQTPKHLITATGQRVTLRCSPRSGDLSVYWYQQSLDQGLQFLIQYYNGEERAKGNILERFSAQQFPDLHSELNLSSLELGDSALYFCASSRVELRDFFGQGTRLTVV.

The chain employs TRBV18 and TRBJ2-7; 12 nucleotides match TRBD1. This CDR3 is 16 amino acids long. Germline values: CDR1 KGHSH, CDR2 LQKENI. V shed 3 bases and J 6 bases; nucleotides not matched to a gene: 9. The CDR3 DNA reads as TGTGCCAGCTCACCGTCGGGACAGGGGGCATCTGGCGAGCAGTACTTC. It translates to CASSPSGQGASGEQYF. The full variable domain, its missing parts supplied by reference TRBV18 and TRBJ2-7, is NAGVMQNPRHLVRRRGQEARLRCSPMKGHSHVYWYRQLPEEGLKFMVYLQKENIIDESGMPKERFSAEFPKEGPSILRIQQVVRGDSAAYFCASSPSGQGASGEQYFGPGTRLTVT.

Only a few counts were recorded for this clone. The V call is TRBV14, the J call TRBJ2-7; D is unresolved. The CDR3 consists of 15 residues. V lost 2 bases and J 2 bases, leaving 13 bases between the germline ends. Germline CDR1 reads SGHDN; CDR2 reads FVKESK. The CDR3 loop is CASSQRDRSTYEQYF. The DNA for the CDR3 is TGTGCCAGCAGCCAACGTGACCGAAGTACCTACGAGCAGTACTTC. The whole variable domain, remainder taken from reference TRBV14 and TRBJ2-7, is EAGVTQFPSHSVIEKGQTVTLRCDPISGHDNLYWYRRVMGKEIKFLLHFVKESKQDESGMPNNRFLAERTGGTYSTLKVQPAELEDSGVYFCASSQRDRSTYEQYFGPGTRLTVT.

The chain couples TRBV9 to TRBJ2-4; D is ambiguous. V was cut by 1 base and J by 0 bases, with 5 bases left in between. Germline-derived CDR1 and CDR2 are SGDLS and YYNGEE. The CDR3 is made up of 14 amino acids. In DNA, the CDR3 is TGTGCCAGCAGCGTATCTTTAGCCAAAAACATTCAGTACTTC. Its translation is CASSVSLAKNIQYF.

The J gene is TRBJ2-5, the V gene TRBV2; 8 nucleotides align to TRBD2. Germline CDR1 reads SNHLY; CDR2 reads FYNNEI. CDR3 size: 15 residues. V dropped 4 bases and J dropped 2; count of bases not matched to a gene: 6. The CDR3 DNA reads TGTGCCAGCAGTGGGGTGACTAGCGAGCAAGAGACCCAGTACTTC. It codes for CASSGVTSEQETQYF. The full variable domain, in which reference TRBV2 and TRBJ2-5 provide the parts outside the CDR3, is EPEVTQTPSHQVTQMGQEVILRCVPISNHLYFYWYRQILGQKVEFLVSFYNNEISEKSEIFDDQFSVERPDGSNFTLKIRSTKLEDSAMYFCASSGVTSEQETQYFGPGTRLLVL.

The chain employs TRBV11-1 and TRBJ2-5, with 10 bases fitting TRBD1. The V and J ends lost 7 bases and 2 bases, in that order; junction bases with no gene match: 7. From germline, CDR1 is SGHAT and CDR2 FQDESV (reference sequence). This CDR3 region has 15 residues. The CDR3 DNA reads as TGTGCCAGCACTATCTGGGGACAGGGGCAAGAGACCCAGTACTTC. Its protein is CASTIWGQGQETQYF.

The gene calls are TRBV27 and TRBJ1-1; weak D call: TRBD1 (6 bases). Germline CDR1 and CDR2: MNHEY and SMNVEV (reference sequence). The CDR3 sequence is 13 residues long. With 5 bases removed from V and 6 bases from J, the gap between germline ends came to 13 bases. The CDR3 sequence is CASSLNDRSEAFF. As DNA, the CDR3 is TGTGCCAGCAGTCTAAACGACAGGTCTGAAGCTTTCTTT.

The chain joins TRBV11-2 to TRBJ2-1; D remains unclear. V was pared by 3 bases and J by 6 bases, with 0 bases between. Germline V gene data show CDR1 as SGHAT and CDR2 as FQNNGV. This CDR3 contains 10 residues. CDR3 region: CASSFNEQFF. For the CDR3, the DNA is TGTGCCAGCAGCTTCAATGAGCAGTTCTTC.

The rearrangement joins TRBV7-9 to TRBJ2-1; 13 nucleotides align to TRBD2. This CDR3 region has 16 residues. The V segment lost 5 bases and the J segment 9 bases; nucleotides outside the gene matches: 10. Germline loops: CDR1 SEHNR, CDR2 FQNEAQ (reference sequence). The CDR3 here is CASSKERLAGGPEQFF. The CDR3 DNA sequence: TGTGCCAGCAGCAAAGAGCGACTAGCGGGAGGACCTGAGCAGTTCTTC.

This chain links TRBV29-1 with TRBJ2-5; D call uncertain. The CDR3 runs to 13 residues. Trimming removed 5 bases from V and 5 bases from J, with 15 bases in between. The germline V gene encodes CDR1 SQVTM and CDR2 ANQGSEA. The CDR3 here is CSVQSLSKETQYF. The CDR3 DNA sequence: TGCAGCGTTCAGTCCCTGTCTAAGGAGACCCAGTACTTC.

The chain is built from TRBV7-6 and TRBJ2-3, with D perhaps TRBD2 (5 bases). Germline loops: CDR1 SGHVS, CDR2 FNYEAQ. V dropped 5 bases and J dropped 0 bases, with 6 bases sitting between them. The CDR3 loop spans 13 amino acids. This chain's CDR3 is CASSGLSTDTQYF. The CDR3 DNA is TGTGCCAGCAGCGGACTTAGCACAGATACGCAGTATTTT. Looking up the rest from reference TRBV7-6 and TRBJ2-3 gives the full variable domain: GAGVSQSPRYKVTKRGQDVALRCDPISGHVSLYWYRQALGQGPEFLTYFNYEAQQDKSGLPNDRFSAERPEGSISTLTIQRTEQRDSAMYRCASSGLSTDTQYFGPGTRLTVL.

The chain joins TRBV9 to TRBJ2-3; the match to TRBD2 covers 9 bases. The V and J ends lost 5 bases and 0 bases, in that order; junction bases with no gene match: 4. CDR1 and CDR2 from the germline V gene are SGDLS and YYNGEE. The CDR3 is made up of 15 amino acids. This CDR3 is CASRSSGRSTDTQYF. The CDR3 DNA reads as TGTGCCAGCAGATCCAGCGGGAGGAGCACAGATACGCAGTATTTT.

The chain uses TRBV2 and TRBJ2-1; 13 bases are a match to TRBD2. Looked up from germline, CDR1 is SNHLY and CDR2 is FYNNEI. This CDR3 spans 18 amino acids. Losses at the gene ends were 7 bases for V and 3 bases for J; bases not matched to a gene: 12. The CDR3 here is CASMAALAGGPGYNEQFF. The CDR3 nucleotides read TGTGCCAGCATGGCGGCACTAGCGGGGGGGCCGGGCTACAATGAGCAGTTCTTC.

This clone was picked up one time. CDR3 DNA: TGCACCACCAGGTTTTTGTACGAGCAGTACTTC. As protein: CTTRFLYEQYF. The chain links TRBV20-1 to TRBJ2-7; the D is unclear. This CDR3 has 11 residues. Germline assignment: CDR1 DFQATT and CDR2 SNEGSKA (reference sequence).

The CDR3 DNA sequence: TGTGCCAGTAGTATTAGCGGGGTAGCGGGAGTCCATGAGCAGTACTTC. It specifies CASSISGVAGVHEQYF. The chain joins TRBV19 to TRBJ2-7, with 9 positions matching TRBD2. This CDR3 is built from 16 residues. Germline V lookup: CDR1 LNHDA, CDR2 SQIVND (reference sequence). V was clipped by 3 bases and J by 7 bases; unmatched bases: 13. Full variable domain (outside the CDR3, taken from reference TRBV19 and TRBJ2-7): DGGITQSPKYLFRKEGQNVTLSCEQNLNHDAMYWYRQDPGQGLRLIYYSQIVNDFQKGDIAEGYSVSREKKESFPLTVTSAQKNPTAFYLCASSISGVAGVHEQYFGPGTRLTVT.

For the CDR3, the DNA is TGTGCCAGCAGCTTAACAGGACAGGGCCAGGGGTTCGAGCAGTACTTC. It encodes CASSLTGQGQGFEQYF. The rearrangement joins TRBV7-2 to TRBJ2-7; 8 positions match TRBD1. Germline assignment: CDR1 SGHTA and CDR2 FQGNSA. The CDR3 runs 16 residues. V dropped 2 bases and J dropped 6; count of bases not matched to a gene: 12.

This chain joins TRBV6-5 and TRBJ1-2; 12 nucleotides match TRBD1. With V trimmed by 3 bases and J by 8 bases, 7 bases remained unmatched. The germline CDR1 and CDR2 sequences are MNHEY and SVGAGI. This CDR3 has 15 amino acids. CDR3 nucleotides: TGTGCCAGCAGTTATCGGCGTGGGACAGGGGGCGGCTACACCTTC. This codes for CASSYRRGTGGGYTF.